This T cell receptor beta chain was sequenced during a study of T-cell reconstitution after alpha-beta-depleted transplantation in children. V was trimmed by 3 bases and J by 2 bases, leaving 11 bases between them. The CDR3 is 15 residues long. This clonotype was detected only a few times. The TCRbeta library incorporated unique molecular identifiers. MiXCR, run by TCRdb on the PCR reads, gives a single entry per CDR3 protein. The sample lists about a million distinct CDR3 sequences, roughly 29% occurring once. This clonotype was sampled from a boy under three years old who had a stem cell transplant for SCID, so the T cells may come from the graft donor. The genes are TRBV12-3 or TRBV12-4 and TRBJ2-1, with D uncertain. The sample here was PBMCs, mostly from graft donor cells, taken 360 days after TCRalphabeta/CD19-depleted stem cell transplant. CDR3 in amino acids: CASSFPGSPYNEQFF. The CDR3, as DNA: TGTGCCAGCAGTTTTCCCGGGTCTCCCTACAATGAGCAGTTCTTC.